This is a list of T cell receptor beta chains from one sample in a study of T cell responses to AZD1222 COVID-19 vaccine. Profiled with immunoSEQ multiplex PCR; TCRdb holds only in-frame clones, not every one. The sample shows around 120,000 clones, 85% to 90% of them seen only once. The specimen comprised peripheral blood, sampled 28 days after the second AZD1222 dose. These TCRs come from an adult who received the AZD1222 COVID-19 vaccine. Both conserved end residues are part of each CDR3. The D gene is left open where the match is weak. Some rows mark clone size as missing; the rest say once, few, many or name a class of expanded clone.

J | size | length | V | D | CDR3 | DNA
TRBJ2-7 | . | 15 | TRBV6-5 | TRBD1 | CASSPPGQGGYEQYF | TGTGCCAGCAGTCCCCCGGGACAGGGTGGGTACGAGCAGTACTTC
TRBJ1-2 | . | 12 | TRBV5-5 | . | CASSPGRYGYTF | TGTGCCAGCAGCCCGGGACGATATGGCTACACCTTC
TRBJ2-7 | . | 15 | TRBV7-9 | . | CASSSGLLGSYEQYF | TGTGCCAGCAGTTCTGGGTTACTTGGCTCCTACGAGCAGTACTTC
TRBJ1-5 | . | 14 | TRBV6-5 | TRBD1 | CASRGAGGNQPQHF | TGTGCCAGCAGGGGGGCAGGGGGGAATCAGCCCCAGCATTTT
TRBJ2-7 | . | 13 | TRBV10-3 | . | CAISVSLSYEQYF | TGTGCCATCAGTGTGAGCCTATCCTACGAGCAGTACTTC
TRBJ2-7 | . | 16 | TRBV6-5 | . | CASSYSPVADPYEQYF | TGTGCCAGCAGTTACTCTCCCGTCGCGGATCCCTACGAGCAGTACTTC
TRBJ2-3 | . | 14 | TRBV4-1 | . | CASSHRAFTDTQYF | TGCGCCAGCAGCCATCGAGCCTTCACAGATACGCAGTATTTT
TRBJ2-2 | . | 15 | TRBV7-9 | TRBD1 | CASSAGQAGTGELFF | TGTGCCAGCAGCGCGGGACAGGCGGGCACCGGGGAGCTGTTTTTT
TRBJ1-1 | . | 16 | TRBV9 | . | CASSVGRAPSNTEAFF | TGTGCCAGCAGCGTAGGTCGCGCCCCTTCGAACACTGAAGCTTTCTTT
TRBJ1-1 | many | 13 | TRBV24-1 | . | CATSDRDGVEAFF | TGTGCCACCAGTGACCGGGACGGGGTTGAAGCTTTCTTT
TRBJ1-1 | once | 16 | TRBV25-1 | . | CASSEPPGRGNTEAFF | TGTGCCAGCAGTGAACCCCCCGGCAGAGGGAACACTGAAGCTTTCTTT
TRBJ1-5 | . | 12 | TRBV2 | . | CASMVGNQPQHF | TGTGCCAGCATGGTCGGGAATCAGCCCCAGCATTTT
TRBJ1-2 | . | 11 | TRBV5-1 | . | CASSGSDGYTF | TGCGCCAGCAGTGGATCCGATGGCTACACCTTC
TRBJ1-5 | . | 15 | TRBV15 | TRBD1 | CATSRGTGENQPQHF | TGTGCCACCAGCAGAGGCACAGGGGAGAATCAGCCCCAGCATTTT
TRBJ2-7 | . | 16 | TRBV7-2 | . | CASSTTGSLTSYEQYF | TGTGCCAGCAGCACCACAGGGAGTCTGACCTCCTACGAGCAGTACTTC
TRBJ1-3 | . | 14 | TRBV19 | . | CASSSGGSGNTIYF | TGTGCCAGTAGTAGCGGGGGGTCTGGAAACACCATATATTTT
TRBJ2-7 | . | 14 | TRBV6-5 | TRBD2 | CASALAASSYEQYF | TGTGCCAGCGCACTAGCGGCGAGCTCCTACGAGCAGTACTTC
TRBJ1-2 | . | 16 | TRBV7-9 | . | CASSLVKGPLAYGYTF | TGTGCCAGCAGCTTAGTAAAGGGCCCCCTAGCCTATGGCTACACCTTC
TRBJ1-2 | . | 15 | TRBV7-2 | . | CASSLALWEKRGYTF | TGTGCCAGCAGCTTAGCGCTTTGGGAAAAACGTGGCTACACCTTC
TRBJ1-3 | once | 12 | TRBV6-5 | TRBD1 | CASGTGGNTIYF | TGTGCCAGCGGGACAGGGGGCAACACCATATATTTT
TRBJ1-5 | . | 15 | TRBV19 | . | CASSIGLSSNQPQHF | TGTGCCAGTAGTATAGGGCTTAGTAGCAATCAGCCCCAGCATTTT
TRBJ2-1 | . | 13 | TRBV29-1 | . | CSVERNSVGEQFF | TGCAGCGTTGAGCGGAATAGCGTAGGTGAGCAGTTCTTC
TRBJ2-7 | . | 15 | TRBV28 | TRBD1 | CASSFPGTGAYEQYF | TGTGCCAGCAGTTTCCCCGGGACAGGGGCCTACGAGCAGTACTTC
TRBJ2-7 | . | 13 | TRBV2 | . | CASRRGISYEQYF | TGTGCCAGCAGGAGGGGCATCTCCTACGAGCAGTACTTC
TRBJ2-5 | . | 16 | TRBV19 | TRBD2 | CASSPGTSGRAGTQYF | TGTGCCAGTAGTCCGGGGACTAGCGGGAGGGCCGGGACCCAGTACTTC
TRBJ1-2 | . | 14 | TRBV9 | TRBD1 | CASSVVGQGHGYTF | TGTGCCAGCAGCGTAGTGGGACAGGGCCATGGCTACACCTTC
TRBJ2-5 | . | 14 | TRBV18 | . | CASSPFQREETQYF | TGTGCCAGCTCACCATTCCAGCGGGAAGAGACCCAGTACTTC
TRBJ1-1 | . | 11 | TRBV20-1 | . | CSAQRAIQAFF | TGCAGTGCTCAGAGGGCCATCCAGGCTTTCTTT
TRBJ2-7 | . | 13 | TRBV6-5 | TRBD1 | CASNRQGDNEQYF | TGTGCCAGCAATCGACAGGGGGACAACGAGCAGTACTTC
TRBJ1-4 | . | 17 | TRBV7-9 | . | CASSFQTGLTTNEKLFF | TGTGCCAGCAGCTTTCAAACAGGGCTAACAACTAATGAAAAACTGTTTTTT
TRBJ1-4 | . | 14 | TRBV5-1 | . | CASSQGLSNEKLFF | TGCGCCAGCAGCCAGGGGCTCAGCAATGAAAAACTGTTTTTT
TRBJ1-2 | . | 13 | TRBV11-3 | . | CASSPRANYGYTF | TGTGCCAGCAGCCCCAGGGCTAACTATGGCTACACCTTC
TRBJ1-4 | . | 13 | TRBV12-3/TRBV12-4 | . | CASSPGPGGKLFF | TGTGCCAGCAGTCCCGGGCCGGGAGGAAAACTGTTTTTT
TRBJ2-3 | . | 15 | TRBV19 | TRBD2 | CASSIYSGGTDTQYF | TGTGCCAGTAGTATCTATAGCGGGGGCACAGATACGCAGTATTTT
TRBJ2-5 | . | 22 | TRBV19 | TRBD2 | CASSPRLAGERHHQRQQETQYF | TGTGCCAGTAGTCCTAGACTAGCGGGAGAGCGACACCACCAACGCCAACAAGAGACCCAGTACTTC
TRBJ2-7 | . | 13 | TRBV28 | TRBD2 | CASSPIAGDEQYF | TGTGCCAGCAGTCCAATAGCGGGAGACGAGCAGTACTTC
TRBJ2-1 | . | 15 | TRBV6-6 | TRBD2 | CASSFTSGRPNEQFF | TGTGCCAGCAGTTTTACTAGCGGGAGACCTAATGAGCAGTTCTTC
TRBJ2-7 | . | 14 | TRBV11-3 | . | CASSLTASSYEQYF | TGTGCCAGCAGCTTAACAGCGAGCTCCTACGAGCAGTACTTC
TRBJ2-1 | . | 13 | TRBV25-1 | . | CASSPRVYNEQFF | TGTGCCAGCAGTCCGAGGGTATACAATGAGCAGTTCTTC
TRBJ1-2 | . | 16 | TRBV9 | . | CASSVGRDTANYGYTF | TGTGCCAGCAGCGTAGGGCGGGACACCGCAAACTATGGCTACACCTTC
TRBJ1-1 | . | 16 | TRBV7-9 | . | CASNPGTVSMNTEAFF | TGTGCCAGCAACCCCGGTACGGTCTCCATGAACACTGAAGCTTTCTTT
TRBJ2-2 | . | 16 | TRBV7-9 | TRBD2 | CASSETLAGEVGELFF | TGTGCCAGCAGCGAGACACTAGCGGGGGAGGTCGGGGAGCTGTTTTTT
TRBJ1-1 | . | 13 | TRBV18 | TRBD1 | CASSGGQAGEAFF | TGTGCCAGCTCCGGGGGACAGGCGGGAGAGGCTTTCTTT